The T cell receptor beta chain under discussion was sequenced for a study of T cell responses to AZD1222 COVID-19 vaccine. Some clones are missing from TCRdb's copy, which holds only in-frame ones; the method was immunoSEQ multiplex PCR. The repertoire holds around 150,000 clones, with about 92% as singletons. The CDR3 loop spans 14 amino acids. Trimming took 3 bases from V and 2 from J, leaving 8 bases between them. Looked up from germline, CDR1 is KGHSH and CDR2 is LQKENI. This clone was detected only a few times. The sample here was peripheral blood, taken on day 0 of MenACWY control vaccination. The sequence derives from an adult in good health. The V gene is TRBV18, the J gene TRBJ2-1, with D maybe TRBD2 (5 bases). DNA for the CDR3: TGTGCCAGCTCACCGGAGCGGACCTACAATGAGCAGTTCTTC. This translates into CASSPERTYNEQFF.